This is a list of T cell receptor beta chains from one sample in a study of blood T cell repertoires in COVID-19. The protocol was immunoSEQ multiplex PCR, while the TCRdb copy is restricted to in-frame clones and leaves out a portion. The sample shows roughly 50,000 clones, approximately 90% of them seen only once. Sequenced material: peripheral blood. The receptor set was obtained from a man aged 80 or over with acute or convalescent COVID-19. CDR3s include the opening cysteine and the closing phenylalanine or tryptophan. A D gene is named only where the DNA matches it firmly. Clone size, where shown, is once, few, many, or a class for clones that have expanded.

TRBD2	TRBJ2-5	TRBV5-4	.	TGTGCCAGCAGCACTCCCCTAGCGGGGGAAGAGACCCAGTACTTC	CASSTPLAGEETQYF
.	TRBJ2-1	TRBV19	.	TGTGCCAGTAGTATGGAGGGAGCCAATGAGCAGTTCTTC	CASSMEGANEQFF
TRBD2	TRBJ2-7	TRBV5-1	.	TGCGCCAGCTCGGGACTAGCGCCCTACGAGCAGTACTTC	CASSGLAPYEQYF
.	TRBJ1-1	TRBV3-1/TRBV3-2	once	TGTGCCAGCAGCCTCCAGATACAGGGAGCTGAAGCTTTCTTT	CASSLQIQGAEAFF
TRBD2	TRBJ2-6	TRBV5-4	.	TGTGCCAGCAGCCCGGGACTAGCTGGGGCCAACGTCCTGACTTTC	CASSPGLAGANVLTF
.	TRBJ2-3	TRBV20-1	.	TGCAGTGCTAGTCCCTATGCAGATACGCAGTATTTT	CSASPYADTQYF
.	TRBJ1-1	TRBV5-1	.	TGCGCCAGCAGCTCCCAAACGGGGAACACTGAAGCTTTCTTT	CASSSQTGNTEAFF
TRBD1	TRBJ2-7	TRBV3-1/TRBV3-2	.	TGTGCCAGCAGCACGGGACAGCGAGGGGAGCAGTACTTC	CASSTGQRGEQYF
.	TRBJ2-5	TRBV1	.	TGCACCAGCAGCCAATCCGGGGTCCAGTACTTC	CTSSQSGVQYF
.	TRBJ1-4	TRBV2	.	TGTGCCAGCAGTGAACTTCGGGACATCTTCGAAAAACTGTTTTTT	CASSELRDIFEKLFF
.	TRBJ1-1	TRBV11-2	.	TGTGCCAGCAGCTTAGTCGGACTTCCCGCTTTCTTT	CASSLVGLPAFF